This T cell receptor beta chain was observed in a study of blood T cell repertoires in COVID-19. Whole-study context: There were acute and convalescent COVID-19 samples, and they came from the United States, Italy and Spain.

Assay used: immunoSEQ multiplex PCR; TCRdb lists only in-frame clones, some missing. Here the sample spans some 140,000 clones, roughly 76% being singletons. The specimen was peripheral blood. This clonotype was sampled from an elderly man with acute or convalescent COVID-19.

CDR3 sequence reads: CASSPDRDGYGYTF. CDR3 sequence (DNA): TGTGCCAGCAGCCCGGACAGGGACGGCTATGGCTACACCTTC. The chain carries TRBV7-2 and TRBJ1-2; 8 nucleotides match TRBD1. The ends lost 5 bases at V and 4 bases at J; junction bases unmatched: 6. The CDR3 has 14 amino acids. CDR1 and CDR2 (germline): SGHTA, FQGNSA. Together with reference TRBV7-2 and TRBJ1-2, the CDR3 gives the full variable domain: GAGVSQSPSNKVTEKGKDVELRCDPISGHTALYWYRQSLGQGLEFLIYFQGNSAPDKSGLPSDRFSAERTGGSVSTLTIQRTQQEDSAVYLCASSPDRDGYGYTFGSGTRLTVV.